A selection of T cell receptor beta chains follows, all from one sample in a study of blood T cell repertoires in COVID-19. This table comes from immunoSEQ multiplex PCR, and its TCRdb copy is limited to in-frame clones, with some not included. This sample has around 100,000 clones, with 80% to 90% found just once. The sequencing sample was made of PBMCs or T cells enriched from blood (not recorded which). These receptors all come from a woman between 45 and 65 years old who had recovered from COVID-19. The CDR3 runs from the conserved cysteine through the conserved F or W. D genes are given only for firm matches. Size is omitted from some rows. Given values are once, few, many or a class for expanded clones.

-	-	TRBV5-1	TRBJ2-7	CASRLRSSLGYEQYF	TGCGCCAGCAGGTTACGGAGCTCCCTGGGCTACGAGCAGTACTTC
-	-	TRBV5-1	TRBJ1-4	CASSQGNEKLFF	TGCGCCAGCAGCCAGGGGAATGAAAAACTGTTTTTT
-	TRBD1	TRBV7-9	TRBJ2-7	CASSTRQGSHEQYF	TGTGCCAGCAGCACCCGACAGGGTTCCCACGAGCAGTACTTC
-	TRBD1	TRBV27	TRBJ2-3	CASSPGTGGTDTQYF	TGTGCCAGCAGTCCCGGGACAGGGGGGACAGATACGCAGTATTTT
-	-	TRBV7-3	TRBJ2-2	CASSSRGNTGELFF	TGTGCCAGCAGCTCCAGGGGGAACACCGGGGAGCTGTTTTTT
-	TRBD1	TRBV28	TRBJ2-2	CATSPDRDDGELFF	TGTGCCACCAGTCCCGACAGGGACGACGGGGAGCTGTTTTTT
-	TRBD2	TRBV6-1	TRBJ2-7	CASSEESGGPYEQYF	TGTGCCAGCAGTGAAGAGAGCGGGGGGCCCTACGAGCAGTACTTC
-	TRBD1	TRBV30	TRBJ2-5	CAWSVRTGLQYF	TGTGCCTGGAGTGTAAGGACAGGGCTACAGTACTTC
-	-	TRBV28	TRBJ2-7	CASSSSQTLGTYEQYF	TGTGCCAGCAGTTCCTCCCAGACACTCGGGACCTACGAGCAGTACTTC
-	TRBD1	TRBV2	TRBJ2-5	CATALRGQGDQETQYF	TGTGCCACCGCACTACGGGGACAGGGGGATCAAGAGACCCAGTACTTC
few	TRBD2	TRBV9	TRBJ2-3	CASSVGLAGETQYF	TGTGCCAGCAGCGTAGGACTAGCGGGAGAGACGCAGTATTTT
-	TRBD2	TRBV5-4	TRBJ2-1	CASSLLAGVNNEQFF	TGTGCCAGCAGCCTACTAGCGGGAGTCAACAATGAGCAGTTCTTC
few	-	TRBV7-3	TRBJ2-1	CASSSTGSSYNEQFF	TGTGCCAGCAGCTCTACGGGTAGCTCCTACAATGAGCAGTTCTTC
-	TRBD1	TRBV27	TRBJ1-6	CASNLQGSSYNSPLHF	TGTGCCAGCAACCTACAGGGGTCTTCCTATAATTCACCCCTCCACTTT
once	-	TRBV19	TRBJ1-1	CASGYGFAEAFF	TGTGCCAGTGGGTACGGGTTCGCTGAAGCTTTCTTT
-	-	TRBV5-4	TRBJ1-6	CASSLTEGSSPLHF	TGTGCCAGCAGCCTGACAGAAGGTAGTTCACCCCTCCACTTT
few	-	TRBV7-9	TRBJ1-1	CASRGANTEAFF	TGTGCCAGCAGGGGGGCGAACACTGAAGCTTTCTTT
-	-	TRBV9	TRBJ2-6	CASSVGSSGANVLTF	TGTGCCAGCAGCGTAGGTAGCTCTGGGGCCAACGTCCTGACTTTC
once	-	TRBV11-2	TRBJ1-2	CASSLVAYGYTF	TGTGCCAGCAGCTTAGTGGCCTATGGCTACACCTTC
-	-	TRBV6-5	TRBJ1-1	CASSYSSKSTTEAFF	TGTGCCAGCAGTTACTCGTCAAAATCTACCACTGAAGCTTTCTTT
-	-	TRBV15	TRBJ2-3	CATSRDPGDGSDTQYF	TGTGCCACCAGCAGAGATCCAGGGGATGGATCAGATACGCAGTATTTT
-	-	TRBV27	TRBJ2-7	CASKDVGGASYEQYF	TGTGCCAGCAAGGATGTGGGGGGAGCATCCTACGAGCAGTACTTC
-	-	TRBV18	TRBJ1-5	CASSQGSSQPQHF	TGTGCCAGCTCACAAGGCTCTAGTCAGCCCCAGCATTTT
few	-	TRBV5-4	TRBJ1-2	CASSPLPGGVGYTF	TGTGCCAGCAGCCCCCTGCCGGGGGGGGTTGGCTACACCTTC
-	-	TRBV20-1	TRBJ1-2	CSASVQAGGGYTF	TGCAGTGCTAGTGTTCAGGCTGGGGGCGGCTACACCTTC
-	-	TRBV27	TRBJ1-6	CASSLSGQGNSPLHF	TGTGCCAGCAGTTTATCGGGACAAGGCAATTCACCCCTCCACTTT
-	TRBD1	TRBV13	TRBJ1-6	CASRRQGMSSPLHF	TGTGCCAGCAGGCGACAGGGGATGAGTTCACCCCTCCACTTT
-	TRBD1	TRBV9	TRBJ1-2	CASSVEPQGAYYGYTF	TGTGCCAGCAGCGTAGAGCCTCAGGGGGCCTACTATGGCTACACCTTC
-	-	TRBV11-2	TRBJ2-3	CASSLDPAGATDTQYF	TGTGCCAGCAGCTTAGATCCGGCGGGGGCCACAGATACGCAGTATTTT
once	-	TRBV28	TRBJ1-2	CASREVGGVYGYTF	TGTGCCAGCCGGGAGGTGGGGGGGGTGTATGGCTACACCTTC
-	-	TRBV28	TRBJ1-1	CASPSTTGWNTEAFF	TGTGCCAGCCCTTCTACTACGGGATGGAACACTGAAGCTTTCTTT
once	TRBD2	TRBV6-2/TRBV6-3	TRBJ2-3	CASSDGGSGCF	TGTGCCAGCAGTGACGGCGGGAGTGGGTGTTTT
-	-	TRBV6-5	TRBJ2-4	CASSYSRRNIQYF	TGTGCCAGCAGTTACTCAAGGAGAAACATTCAGTACTTC
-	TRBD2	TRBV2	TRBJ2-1	CASRHTQLAEDEQFF	TGTGCCAGCAGGCATACCCAACTAGCGGAAGATGAGCAGTTCTTC
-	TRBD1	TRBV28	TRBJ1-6	CASSVDRAVNYVLHF	TGTGCCAGCAGTGTGGACAGGGCGGTTAATTACGTCCTCCACTTT
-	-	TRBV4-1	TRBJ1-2	CASTDGVYGYTF	TGCGCCAGCACCGACGGAGTCTATGGCTACACCTTC
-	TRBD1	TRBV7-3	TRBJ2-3	CASRSTGISTDTQYF	TGTGCCAGCAGGTCGACAGGGATTAGCACAGATACGCAGTATTTT
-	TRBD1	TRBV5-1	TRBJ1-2	CASSLRGQGADGYTF	TGCGCCAGCAGCTTGAGAGGACAGGGGGCGGATGGCTACACCTTC
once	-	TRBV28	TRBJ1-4	CASIGVREKLFF	TGTGCCAGCATCGGGGTCCGGGAAAAACTGTTTTTT
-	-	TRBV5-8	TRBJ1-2	CASSYGVLNYGYTF	TGTGCCAGCAGCTACGGGGTTTTAAACTATGGCTACACCTTC
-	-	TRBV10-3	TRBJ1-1	CAISETPGGGTEAFF	TGTGCCATCAGTGAGACCCCAGGAGGAGGCACTGAAGCTTTCTTT
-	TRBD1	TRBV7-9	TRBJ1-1	CASSFTTGRNTEAFF	TGTGCCAGCAGCTTCACGACAGGGCGTAACACTGAAGCTTTCTTT
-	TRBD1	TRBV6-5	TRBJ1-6	CASSYSGQGNSPLHF	TGTGCCAGCAGTTACTCGGGACAGGGGAATTCACCCCTCCACTTT
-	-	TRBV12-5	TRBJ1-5	CASGLVPGGSVNF	TGTGCTAGTGGTTTGGTACCTGGGGGCTCCGTAAATTTT
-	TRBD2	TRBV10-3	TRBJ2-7	CAITPGGGLPIPSYEQYF	TGTGCCATCACGCCCGGGGGGGGCCTGCCAATCCCTTCCTACGAGCAGTACTTC